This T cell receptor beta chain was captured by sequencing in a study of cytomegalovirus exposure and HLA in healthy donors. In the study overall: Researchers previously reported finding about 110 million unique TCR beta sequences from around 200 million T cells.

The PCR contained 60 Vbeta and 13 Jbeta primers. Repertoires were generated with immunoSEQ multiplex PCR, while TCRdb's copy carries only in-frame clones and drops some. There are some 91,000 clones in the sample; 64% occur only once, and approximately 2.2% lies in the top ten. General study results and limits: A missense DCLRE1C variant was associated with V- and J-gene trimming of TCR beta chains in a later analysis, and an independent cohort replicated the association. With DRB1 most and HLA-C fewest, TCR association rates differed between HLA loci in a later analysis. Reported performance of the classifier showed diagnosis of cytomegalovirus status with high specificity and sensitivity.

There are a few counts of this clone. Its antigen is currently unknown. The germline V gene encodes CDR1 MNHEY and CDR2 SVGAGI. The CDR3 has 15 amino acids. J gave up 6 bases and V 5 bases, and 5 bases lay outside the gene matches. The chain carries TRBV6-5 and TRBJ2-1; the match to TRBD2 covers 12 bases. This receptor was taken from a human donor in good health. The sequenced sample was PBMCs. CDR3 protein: CASSVTSGGLNEQFF. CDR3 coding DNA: TGTGCCAGCAGTGTCACTAGCGGGGGGCTCAATGAGCAGTTCTTC.